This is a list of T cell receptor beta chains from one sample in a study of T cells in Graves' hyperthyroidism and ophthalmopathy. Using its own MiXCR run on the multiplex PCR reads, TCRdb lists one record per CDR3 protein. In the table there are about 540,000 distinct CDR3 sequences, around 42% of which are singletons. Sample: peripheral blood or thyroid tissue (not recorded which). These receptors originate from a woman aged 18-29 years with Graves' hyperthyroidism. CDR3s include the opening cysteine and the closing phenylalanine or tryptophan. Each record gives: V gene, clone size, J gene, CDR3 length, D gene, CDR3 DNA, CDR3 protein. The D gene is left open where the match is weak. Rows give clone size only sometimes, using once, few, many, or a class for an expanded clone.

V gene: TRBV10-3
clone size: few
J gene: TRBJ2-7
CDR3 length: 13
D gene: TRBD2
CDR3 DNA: TGTGCCATCACTGGGACTAGCGTTACCGAGCAGTACTTC
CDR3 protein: CAITGTSVTEQYF

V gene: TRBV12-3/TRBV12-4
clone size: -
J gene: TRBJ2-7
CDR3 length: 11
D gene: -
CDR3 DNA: TGTGCCAGCTCAACATCGGTAGAGCAGTACTTC
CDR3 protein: CASSTSVEQYF

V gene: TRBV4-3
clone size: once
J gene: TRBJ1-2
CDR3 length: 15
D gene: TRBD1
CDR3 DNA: TGCGCCAGCAGCCAAGTCCCGGGGACAGGGTCTGGAAACACCTTC
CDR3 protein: CASSQVPGTGSGNTF

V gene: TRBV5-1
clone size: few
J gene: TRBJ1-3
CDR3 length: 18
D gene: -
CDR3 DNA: TGCGCCAGCAGCTTGGGGGCGGAGGGGCCCTACTCTGGAAACACCATATATTTT
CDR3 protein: CASSLGAEGPYSGNTIYF

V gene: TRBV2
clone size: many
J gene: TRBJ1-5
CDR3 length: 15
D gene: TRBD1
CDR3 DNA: TGTGCCAGCAGAACCGGGACAGGGTCCTATCAGCCCCAGCATTTT
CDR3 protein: CASRTGTGSYQPQHF

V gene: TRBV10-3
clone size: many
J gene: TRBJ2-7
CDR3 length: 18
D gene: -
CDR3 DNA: TGTGCCATCAGTGACATTCGAGCGGAAATAAATCCCTCCTACGAGCAGTACTTC
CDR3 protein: CAISDIRAEINPSYEQYF

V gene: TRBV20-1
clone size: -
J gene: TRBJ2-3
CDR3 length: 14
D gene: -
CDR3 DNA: TGCAGTGCTACCGGGACGGAGAGGTCAGATACGCAGTATTTT
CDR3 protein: CSATGTERSDTQYF

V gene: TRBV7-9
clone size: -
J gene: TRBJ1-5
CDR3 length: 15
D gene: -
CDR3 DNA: TGTGCCAGCAGCCCTGACACCGGGGGATCTCAGCCCCAGCATTTT
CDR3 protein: CASSPDTGGSQPQHF

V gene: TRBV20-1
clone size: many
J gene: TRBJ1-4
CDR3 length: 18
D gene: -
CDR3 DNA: TGCAGTGCTAGAGATCATGGCAGGGGCGGACCGCCTAATGAAAAACTGTTTTTT
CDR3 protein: CSARDHGRGGPPNEKLFF

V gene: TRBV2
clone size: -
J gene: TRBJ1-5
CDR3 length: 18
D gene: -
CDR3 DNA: TGTGCTACTAGCAGTGATTTGTCGGACTCCCTTAGCAATCAGCCCCAGCATTTT
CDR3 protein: CATSSDLSDSLSNQPQHF

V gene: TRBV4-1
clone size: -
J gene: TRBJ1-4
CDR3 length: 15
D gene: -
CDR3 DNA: TGCGCCAGCAGCCAAGAGGGACGCTCAAATGAAAAACTGTTTTTT
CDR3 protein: CASSQEGRSNEKLFF

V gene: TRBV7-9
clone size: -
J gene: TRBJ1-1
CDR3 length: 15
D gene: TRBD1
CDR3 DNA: TGTGCCAGCAGCCCCGGGACAGGGAAAGGCACTGAAGCTTTCTTT
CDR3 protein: CASSPGTGKGTEAFF

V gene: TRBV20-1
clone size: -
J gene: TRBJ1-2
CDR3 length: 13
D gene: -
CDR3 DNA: TGCAGTGCTAGAGATCGGGATTACTATGGCTACACCTTC
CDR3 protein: CSARDRDYYGYTF

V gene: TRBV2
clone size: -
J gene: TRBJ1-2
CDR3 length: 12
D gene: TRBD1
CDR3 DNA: TGTGCCAGCATCCAGGGGGCTGATGGCTACACCTTC
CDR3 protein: CASIQGADGYTF

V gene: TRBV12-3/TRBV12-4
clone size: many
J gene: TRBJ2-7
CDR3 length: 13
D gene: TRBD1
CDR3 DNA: TGTGCCAGCGGGGGACAGACCCTACTTGAGCAGTACTTC
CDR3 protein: CASGGQTLLEQYF

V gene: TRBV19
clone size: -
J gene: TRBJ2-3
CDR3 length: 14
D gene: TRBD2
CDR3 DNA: TGTGCCGGTAGCCCCAGCGGGAGGGCGGATACGCAGTATTTT
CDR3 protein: CAGSPSGRADTQYF

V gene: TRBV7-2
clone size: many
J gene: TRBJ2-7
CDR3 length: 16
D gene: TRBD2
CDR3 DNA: TGTGCCAGCAGCCCCCAGACTAGCGGGGGACATAACGAGCAGTACTTC
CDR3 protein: CASSPQTSGGHNEQYF

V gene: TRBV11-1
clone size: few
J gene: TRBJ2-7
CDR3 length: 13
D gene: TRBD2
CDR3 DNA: TGTGCCAGCAGCTCCCCCGGGGGGGGTGAGCAGTACTTC
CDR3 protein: CASSSPGGGEQYF

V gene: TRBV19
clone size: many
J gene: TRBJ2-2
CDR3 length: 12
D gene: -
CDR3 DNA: TGTGCCAGTCAGCCGGGGACCGGGGAGCTGTTTTTT
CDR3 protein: CASQPGTGELFF

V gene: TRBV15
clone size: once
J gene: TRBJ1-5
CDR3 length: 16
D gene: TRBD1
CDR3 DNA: TGTGCCACCAGCAGAGTTGGGACAGGGTACAATGAGCCCCAGCATTTT
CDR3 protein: CATSRVGTGYNEPQHF

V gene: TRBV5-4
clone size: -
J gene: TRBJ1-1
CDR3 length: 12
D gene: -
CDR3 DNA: TGTGCCAGCAGCGGACCGCCAACTGAAGCTTTCTTT
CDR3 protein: CASSGPPTEAFF

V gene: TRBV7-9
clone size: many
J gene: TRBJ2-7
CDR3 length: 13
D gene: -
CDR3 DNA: TGTGCCAGCAGTTGGTCGGGCAGCTACGAGCAGTACTTC
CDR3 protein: CASSWSGSYEQYF

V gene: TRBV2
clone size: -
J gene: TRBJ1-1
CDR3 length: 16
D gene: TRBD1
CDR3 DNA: TGTGCCAGCAGTGACGTACAGGGGGCCTCCTACTCTGAAGCTTTCTTT
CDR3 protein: CASSDVQGASYSEAFF

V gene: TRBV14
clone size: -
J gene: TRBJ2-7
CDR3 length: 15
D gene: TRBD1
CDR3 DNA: TGTGCCAGCAGCCAAGGATCCGGGACAGGGGGCGAGCAGTACTTC
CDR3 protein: CASSQGSGTGGEQYF

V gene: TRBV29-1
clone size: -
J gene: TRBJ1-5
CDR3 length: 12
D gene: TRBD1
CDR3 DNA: TGCAGCGCCTGGACAGGGGGCGAGACCCAGCATTTT
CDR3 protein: CSAWTGGETQHF

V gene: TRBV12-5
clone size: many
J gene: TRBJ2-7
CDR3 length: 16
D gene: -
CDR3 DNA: TGTGCTAGTGGTTTGCCAACTCCAGGAGGGATTTACGAGCAGTACTTC
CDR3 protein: CASGLPTPGGIYEQYF

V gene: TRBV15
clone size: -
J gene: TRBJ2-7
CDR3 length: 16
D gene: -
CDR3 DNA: TGTGCCACCAGCAGAGGGGTGACCGTCTCCTACAATGAGCAGTACTTC
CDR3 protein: CATSRGVTVSYNEQYF

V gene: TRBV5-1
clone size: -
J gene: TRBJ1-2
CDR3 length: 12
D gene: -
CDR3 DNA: TGCGCCAGCAGCTTCGGGGGGAAAGGCTACACCTTC
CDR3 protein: CASSFGGKGYTF

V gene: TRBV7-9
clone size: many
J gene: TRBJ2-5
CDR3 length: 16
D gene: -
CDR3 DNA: TGTGCCAGCAGCCCCCGGACAGCCAACTTGGGGGAGACCCAGTACTTC
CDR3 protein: CASSPRTANLGETQYF

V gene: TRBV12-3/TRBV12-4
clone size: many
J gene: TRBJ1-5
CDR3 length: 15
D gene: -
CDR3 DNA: TGTGCCAGCAGTTTAAGGCAGGGCTCCAATCAGCCCCAGCATTTT
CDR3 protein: CASSLRQGSNQPQHF

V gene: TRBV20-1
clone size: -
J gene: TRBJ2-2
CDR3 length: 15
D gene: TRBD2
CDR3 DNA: TGCAGTGCCATGACTAGCGGGAGTTATACCGGGGAGCTGTTTTTT
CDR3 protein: CSAMTSGSYTGELFF

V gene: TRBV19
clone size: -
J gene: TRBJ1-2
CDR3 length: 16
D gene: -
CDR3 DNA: TGTGCCTGGAGTGATGGTGTCAAGGGGGGAGCCTATGGCTACACCTTC
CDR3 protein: CAWSDGVKGGAYGYTF

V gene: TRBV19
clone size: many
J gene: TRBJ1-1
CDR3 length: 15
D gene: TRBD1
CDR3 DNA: TGTGCCAGTAGTACCCCGGGACAGGGTGGCACTGAAGCTTTCTTT
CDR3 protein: CASSTPGQGGTEAFF

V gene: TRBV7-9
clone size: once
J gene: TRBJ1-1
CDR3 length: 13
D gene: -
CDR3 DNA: TGTGCCAGCAGCAAGGGCTGGAGAACTGAAGCTTTCTTT
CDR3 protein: CASSKGWRTEAFF

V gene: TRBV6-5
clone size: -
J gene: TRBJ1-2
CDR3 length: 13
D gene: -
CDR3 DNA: TGTGCCATCAGTGACCCACGACGCTATGGCTACACCTTC
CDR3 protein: CAISDPRRYGYTF

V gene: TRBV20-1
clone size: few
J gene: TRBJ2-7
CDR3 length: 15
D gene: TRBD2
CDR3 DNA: TGCAGTGCTAACCCGGGGGGGGGGGTAGGGTACGAGCAGTACTTC
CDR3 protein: CSANPGGGVGYEQYF

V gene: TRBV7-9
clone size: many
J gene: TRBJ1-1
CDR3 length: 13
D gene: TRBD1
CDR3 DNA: TGTGCCAGCAGCTGGGACAGGGGGGAGGGGGCTTTCTTT
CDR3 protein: CASSWDRGEGAFF

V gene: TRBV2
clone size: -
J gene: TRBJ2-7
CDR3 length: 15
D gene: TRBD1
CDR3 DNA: TGTGCCAGCACACAGGGGGCAGGTGGCCCCTACGAGCAGTACTTC
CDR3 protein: CASTQGAGGPYEQYF

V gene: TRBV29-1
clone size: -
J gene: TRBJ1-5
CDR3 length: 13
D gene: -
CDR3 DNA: TGCAGCGTTGCATGGGGGGGGCAGACCTACGAGCATTTT
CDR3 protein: CSVAWGGQTYEHF

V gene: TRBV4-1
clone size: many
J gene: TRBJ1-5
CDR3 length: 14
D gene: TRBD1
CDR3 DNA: TGCGCCAGCAGCCAAGTGGGACAGGATCAGCCCCAGCATTTT
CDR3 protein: CASSQVGQDQPQHF

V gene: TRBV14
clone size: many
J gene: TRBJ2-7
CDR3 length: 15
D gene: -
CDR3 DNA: TGTGCCAGCAGCCAAGGCCTCGGGATTGCCTACGAGCAGTACTTC
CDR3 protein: CASSQGLGIAYEQYF

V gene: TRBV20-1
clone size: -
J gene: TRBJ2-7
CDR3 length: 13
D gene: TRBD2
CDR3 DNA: TGCAGTGCTACGGGGACTAGCTATAACGAGCAGTACTTC
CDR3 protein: CSATGTSYNEQYF

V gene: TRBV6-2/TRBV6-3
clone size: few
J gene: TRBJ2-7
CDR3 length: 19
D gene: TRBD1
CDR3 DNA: TGTGCCAGCAGTTATACCGGGACAGGGGGTCCTCCAAGCTCCTACGAGCAGTACTTC
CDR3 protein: CASSYTGTGGPPSSYEQYF

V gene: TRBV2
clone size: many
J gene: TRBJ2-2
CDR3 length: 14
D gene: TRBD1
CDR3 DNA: TGTGCCAGCAGAATAGGGACAGGGTCCGGGGAGCTGTTTTTT
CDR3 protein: CASRIGTGSGELFF

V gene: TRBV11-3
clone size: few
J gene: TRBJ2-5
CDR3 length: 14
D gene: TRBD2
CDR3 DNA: TGTGCCAGCAGCCCTGGGACTAGTAAAGAGACCCAGTACTTC
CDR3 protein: CASSPGTSKETQYF

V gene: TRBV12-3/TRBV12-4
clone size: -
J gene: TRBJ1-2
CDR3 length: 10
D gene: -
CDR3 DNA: TGTGCCAGCAGCTCAGATGGAAACACCTTC
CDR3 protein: CASSSDGNTF

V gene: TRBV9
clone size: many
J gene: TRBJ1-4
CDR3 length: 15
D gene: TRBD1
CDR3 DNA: TGTGCCAGCAGCGGGGCCGGGACAGCTAATGAAAAACTGTTTTTT
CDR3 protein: CASSGAGTANEKLFF

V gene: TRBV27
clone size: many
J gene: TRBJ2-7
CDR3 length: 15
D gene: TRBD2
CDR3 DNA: TGTGCCAGCAGAGATGGGCTAGCGGCCTCCTACGAGCAGTACTTC
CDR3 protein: CASRDGLAASYEQYF

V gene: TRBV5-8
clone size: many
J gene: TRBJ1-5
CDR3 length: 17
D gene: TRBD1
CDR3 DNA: TGTGCCAGCAGCGGATACGGGACAGAGGATAGCAATCAGCCCCAGCATTTT
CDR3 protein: CASSGYGTEDSNQPQHF

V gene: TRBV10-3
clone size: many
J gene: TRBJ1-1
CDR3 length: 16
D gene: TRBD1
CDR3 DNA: TGTGCCATCAGTGGAACCTCGGGACAGGGGGCCACTGAAGCTTTCTTT
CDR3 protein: CAISGTSGQGATEAFF

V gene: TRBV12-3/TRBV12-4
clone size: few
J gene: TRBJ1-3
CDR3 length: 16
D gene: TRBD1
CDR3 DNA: TGTGCCAGCAGTTTGGGGACAGCTAGTACTGGAAACACCATATATTTT
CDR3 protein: CASSLGTASTGNTIYF

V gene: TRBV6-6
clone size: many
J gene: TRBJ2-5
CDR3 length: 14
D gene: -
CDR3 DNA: TGTGCCAGCACTTCAACGATCCCTCGGGAGACCCAGTACTTC
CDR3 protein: CASTSTIPRETQYF

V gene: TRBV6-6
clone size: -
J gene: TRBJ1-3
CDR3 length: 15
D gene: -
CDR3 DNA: TGTGCCATCAGTGGAGCCGGGGGCTCTGGAAACACCATATATTTT
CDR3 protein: CAISGAGGSGNTIYF

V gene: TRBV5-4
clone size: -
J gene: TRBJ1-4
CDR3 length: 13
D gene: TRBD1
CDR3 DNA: TGTGCCAGCGGCCAGGGGGGGGTTGAAAAACTGTTTTTT
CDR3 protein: CASGQGGVEKLFF